This TCR beta chain originates from a study of cytomegalovirus exposure and HLA in healthy donors (dated by TCRdb to about 2017). Study-wide context: In an earlier analysis of 587 of the donors, about 260 Gb of sequence data and approximately 100 million unique TCR beta sequences from 150 million to 200 million T cells were reported. An early release covering roughly 640 HLA-typed donors comprised approximately 300 gigabases of sequencing data and tens of millions of unique TCR sequences. Among the approximately 400 genotyped donors, around 79% belonged to the genetic ancestry cluster associated with self-reported Caucasian donors. The aim of the study was to test whether cataloging public T cell receptors could identify signatures of past pathogen exposure. Using immunosequencing, the study profiled T cell repertoires from 500 to 800 subjects and related those repertoires to cytomegalovirus serostatus. A separate validation cohort of 90 to 150 different subjects was used in addition to the 666-subject first cohort. The study combined high-throughput TCR immunosequencing, statistical association of individual TCRs with disease status, and machine learning to predict cytomegalovirus infection status. A later analysis re-examined previously published TCR beta repertoires from 500 to 700 donors and added high-resolution HLA genotyping to investigate patterns of TCR occurrence. Rather than using new phenotypic data, the later analysis identified candidate immune exposures from TCR beta sequences and from how often those sequences occurred across donors. In an earlier analysis of 587 of the donors, high-throughput TCR beta sequencing was used to judge whether each TCR beta V gene segment behaved as functional or pseudogenic. Alongside the repertoire data, information on donor age, sex, ethnicity and CMV serostatus was compiled. Genome-wide SNP genotypes for about 60% of the roughly 670 donors were used in a later genetic analysis, which treated that subset as a discovery cohort. Every repertoire in the discovery cohort had been generated on one and the same sequencing platform. HLA typing included class I and class II loci at four-digit resolution. Typing coverage differed by locus: A, B, C, DRB1 and DQB1 were typed in roughly 629-630 donors, DQA1 in roughly 500, DPA1 in around 600, and DPB1 in approximately 450. Roughly five DR-DQ haplotypes were handled as single units for association and clustering because linkage in the cohort was strong. Among approximately 370 genotyped donors of the cohort, an average of around 240,000 unique TCR beta nucleotide sequences was sequenced per donor, of which about 18% were non-productive. Broad study findings and their caveats: Roughly uniform sequencing depth across donors was assumed in presence/absence analyses, although this assumption may not hold. A total of about 180 TCR beta chains were listed by the study as associated with cytomegalovirus. The authors suggested that the approach could potentially be extended to other disease states and immunological phenotypes. Some IMGT-functional V segments, including TRBV6-2 and TRBV6-3, could not be distinguished by the 87-base-pair reads and were therefore excluded. A few of the identified cytomegalovirus-associated TCR beta chains were confirmed in vitro to be specific for cytomegalovirus antigens. For the cohort, immune exposure information was limited to CMV serostatus. At a false discovery rate of 0.05, a later analysis linked some 18,000 TCR beta sequences to specific HLA alleles. A later genetic analysis reported fewer N-insertions in productive TCRs among donors in an Asian-associated ancestry cluster than the roughly 700-donor mean. While some public TCRs were present in many individuals, most TCR sequences turned up only very rarely across donors. Several of the top co-occurrence clusters appeared to be linked to parvovirus B19, influenza, CMV and Epstein-Barr virus, according to a later analysis. The earlier analysis of approximately 560 of the donors excluded approximately 15 rarely observed V segments, including chromosome 9 orphons, because counts were too low. In this cohort, only TCR beta chains were sequenced, and detectable features were limited by the absence of alpha or paired-chain data. Assigning TCR associations to individual alleles was difficult when HLA alleles, especially DR and DQ, strongly co-occurred. Because HLA typing was unavailable for some donors at each locus, only the typed subset was used in association tests. Cytomegalovirus status was reported to be diagnosed by the classifier with high specificity and sensitivity in both the original and validation cohorts. The sequencing pipeline was judged likely to have produced a cluster of highly shared sequence variants as a technical artifact. According to a later analysis, most CMV-associated TCR beta chains appeared to be HLA-restricted, and the HLA associations seemed to be driven largely by CMV exposure. In a later analysis, HLA-associated TCR beta chains showed more clonal expansion and lower generation probabilities than non-associated chains that were equally common. Linkage disequilibrium might explain the correlated functional status among segregating V segments, but an unknown experimental factor could not be ruled out. An association between a missense DCLRE1C variant and V-gene and J-gene trimming of TCR beta chains was found in a later genetic analysis and replicated in an independent cohort. In an earlier analysis of several hundred of the donors, most TCR beta V segments were observed in productive rearrangements about 87% or about 30% of the time, broadly matching IMGT annotations. A further reported finding was that TCR beta sequences accurately predicted the HLA-A and HLA-B alleles for most subjects in the first cohort. In a later analysis, TCR association rates were found to vary across HLA loci, with the most associated TCRs seen for DRB1 alleles and the fewest for HLA-C alleles.

The cohort comprised hundreds of healthy bone marrow donors. At the time of sampling, every cohort member was nominally healthy, though immune exposures that went unrecorded were likely present. The donor tested CMV seropositive, placing the donor among the 250 to 350 seropositive members of the cohort. Every donor gave a peripheral blood sample, and the peripheral blood mononuclear cells from that sample were used for TCR beta sequencing. Genomic DNA extraction from the blood cell samples was performed with the Qiagen DNeasy Blood Extraction Kit. About this clone itself: Its antigen specificity is not known. The record has no base qualities; no much larger clone is one base away.

Sequences SGDLS (CDR1) and YYNGEE (CDR2) are obtained from the germline V gene. The CDR3 sequence holds 16 residues, the cysteine and phenylalanine included. Here the CDR3 DNA is all that survives: 48 bases in frame from base 1. Clipping removes 3 bases from V and 3 bases from J, with 11 as the unmatched junction base count. The library was produced with the immunoSEQ multiplex PCR assay. A mixture of 60 forward primers for TCR Vbeta segments and 13 reverse primers for TCR Jbeta segments was used in the multiplex PCR. The CDR3 region of rearranged TCR beta genes was amplified from genomic DNA by a multiplex PCR assay. The amplified TCR beta libraries were sequenced on the Illumina HiSeq System as 87-base-pair reads. Processing in the source paper ran as follows. A later analysis tallied roughly 80 million unique TCR beta chains across the 600 to 700 repertoires, and around 10 million of those chains were shared by two or more donors. Raw reads were error-corrected and collapsed into unique sequences with a nearest-neighbor algorithm that merged closely related sequences to remove PCR and sequencing errors. V, D and J gene segments were assigned by aligning CDR3 sequences to IMGT reference sequences. For a sequence to be retained, at least a six-nucleotide match to both a V gene segment and a J gene segment was required. Rearrangements were classified as productive when the CDR3 lacked stop codons and remained in frame with V and J, and all other rearrangements were classified as non-productive. Following IMGT convention, CDR3 was defined as the stretch from the second conserved V-encoded cysteine up to the conserved J-encoded phenylalanine. The earlier analysis of 500 to 650 of the donors excluded any sequence lacking an unambiguous match to a single V gene segment. An earlier analysis of 587 of the donors called V segments functional above 56.7% productive rearrangements and segregating when the between-donor standard deviation exceeded 5%. To diagnose cytomegalovirus status from the catalog of TCR beta chain sequences, a statistical classification framework was built. A later analysis assigned V and J genes by comparing TCR nucleotide sequences with IMGT/GENE-DB human TR gene sequences. In a later analysis, CDR3 sequences and most-parsimonious VDJ recombination scenarios were assigned using the TCRdist pipeline. In a later analysis, every TCR beta chain was defined by the combination of its CDR3 amino acid sequence and its V-gene family, and reads without a unique V-gene family were dropped. In a later analysis, fewer than 650 highly shared, low-generation-probability nucleotide sequences were removed to address suspected cross-contamination and a sequencing artifact. In a later analysis, a clonal expansion index for each public chain was calculated from normalized within-repertoire ranks of inferred template counts. A later analysis computed generation probabilities with a VDJ recombination model fitted to out-of-frame rearrangements, and checked the results against IGoR. Hypergeometric tests were used in a later analysis to score TCR-TCR, TCR-HLA and TCR-CMV co-occurrence, with a repertoire-size bias correction applied to the TCR pairs. In a later analysis, false discovery rates were estimated by permuting HLA or CMV assignments 20 times. In a later analysis, co-occurring TCRs were grouped using DBSCAN, and TCRdist sequence similarity was added for clustering within HLA-allele-positive subsets. For co-occurrence clustering, repertoires with fewer than 30,000 or more than 120,000 public chains were excluded, along with about five repertoires with anomalous nucleotide sharing. Held by TCRdb, this immuneACCESS table contains in-frame sequences only and omits some clones. Under half of the omission traces to an unresolved V gene where checked; the cause of the rest is unknown. V and J calls and clone size are those listed in that table; D and trimming were worked out from the DNA. The sample profile shows roughly 100,000 clones; over 70% of them were found once. Approximately 2.6% of the sample lies in the top ten.

The source material was PBMCs. The receptor was isolated from a male donor in good health and CMV-seropositive. The chain is assembled from TRBV9 and TRBJ2-5, with TRBD2 identical over 7 junction bases. The DNA sequence is given as TGTGCCAGCAGCGCCGGGATGGGGCGGGGGAAAGAGACCCAGTACTTC. Its translation is CASSAGMGRGKETQYF. Where the CDR3 stops, the reference TRBV9 and TRBJ2-5 genes take over; the full variable domain is DSGVTQTPKHLITATGQRVTLRCSPRSGDLSVYWYQQSLDQGLQFLIQYYNGEERAKGNILERFSAQQFPDLHSELNLSSLELGDSALYFCASSAGMGRGKETQYFGPGTRLLVL.